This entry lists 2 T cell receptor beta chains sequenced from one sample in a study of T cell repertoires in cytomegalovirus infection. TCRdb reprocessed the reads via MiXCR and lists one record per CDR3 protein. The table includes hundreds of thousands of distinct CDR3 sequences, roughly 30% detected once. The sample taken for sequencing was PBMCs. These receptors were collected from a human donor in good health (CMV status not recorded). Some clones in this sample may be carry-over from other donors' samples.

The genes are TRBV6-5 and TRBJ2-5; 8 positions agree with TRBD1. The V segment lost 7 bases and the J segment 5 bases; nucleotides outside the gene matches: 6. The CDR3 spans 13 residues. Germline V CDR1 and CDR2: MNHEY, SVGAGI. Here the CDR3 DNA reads TGTGCCAGCACGGACAGGGAGGCGGAGACCCAGTACTTC. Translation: CASTDREAETQYF.

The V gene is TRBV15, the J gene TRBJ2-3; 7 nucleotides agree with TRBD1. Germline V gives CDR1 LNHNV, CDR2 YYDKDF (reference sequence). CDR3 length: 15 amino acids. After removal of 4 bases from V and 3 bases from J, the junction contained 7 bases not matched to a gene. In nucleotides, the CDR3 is TGTGCCACCAGCACCGGACAGGTTGGTACAGATACGCAGTATTTT. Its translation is CATSTGQVGTDTQYF.